This T cell receptor (beta chain) appears in the sequencing data of a study of neurological immune-mediated disorders. Study-wide results and limits: When repertoires were grouped phylogenetically, those of 18 of 34 multiple sclerosis patients fell into one related-CDR3 cluster, a possible signature. Levels of TCR clonal expansion peaked in HTLV-1-associated myelopathy and reached their lowest in multiple sclerosis, under those of healthy controls.

Every sequencing run returned over 190 million TCR-beta sequences, which were derived from 15-18 subjects. Each CDR3 protein is one row after TCRdb ran MiXCR on the 5' RACE reads. The sample lists 55,000 to 65,000 distinct CDR3 sequences; roughly 4% were seen once. A few counts support this clonotype. Its antigen is still unknown. CDR1 is KGHSH, CDR2 LQKENI, per germline. V gave up 3 bases and J gave up 8 bases, with 16 bases separating them. The CDR3 covers 14 residues. The specimen sequenced was PBMCs. This sequence originates from a woman between 45 and 60 years old with multiple sclerosis. V usage is TRBV18 and J usage is TRBJ1-2; TRBD1 is a possible D gene (6 bases). The CDR3 bases are TGTGCCAGCTCACCCGCGGGGGGCCGGGACGGCTACACCTTC. Protein sequence: CASSPAGGRDGYTF.